One and the same sample provided the 13 T cell receptor beta chains below, sequenced in a study of cytomegalovirus exposure and HLA in healthy donors. The PCR used 60 Vbeta and 13 Jbeta primers. Here immunoSEQ multiplex PCR was the method, and the copy in TCRdb shows in-frame clones only, minus some. The sample holds about 140,000 clones, about 80% seen once. Sequencing was performed on PBMCs. These receptors were obtained from a man aged 25 to 45 in good health and CMV-seropositive.

The chain joins TRBV4-1 to TRBJ2-2; TRBD2 might be the D (5 bases). Germline V gene lookup returns CDR1 MGHRA and CDR2 YSYEKL. This CDR3 contains 14 residues. The V end lost 1 base, the J end lost 6 bases, and 9 bases lay between the germline ends. The DNA of the CDR3 is TGCGCCAGCAGCCAAGGAGGGAATGCCGGGGAGCTGTTTTTT. Translation gives CASSQGGNAGELFF.

This clone was seen a few times. The chain combines TRBV18 with TRBJ1-5, with TRBD1 as a possible D gene (5 bases). Germline-derived CDR1 and CDR2 are KGHSH and LQKENI. V lost 3 bases and J 1 base, leaving 7 bases between the germline ends. This CDR3 comprises 14 residues. This chain's CDR3 is CASSPGGSNQPQHF. The CDR3 region has the DNA TGTGCCAGCTCACCCGGGGGAAGCAATCAGCCCCAGCATTTT.

In DNA form, the CDR3 reads TGTGCCAGCAGCCTAGCCGACAGACCCCTCCACTTT. Translation: CASSLADRPLHF. The rearrangement uses TRBV11-2 and TRBJ1-6; D might be TRBD1 (5 bases). The CDR3 consists of 12 residues. Germline CDR1 and CDR2: SGHAT and FQNNGV. V shed 5 bases and J shed 12 bases, with 11 bases lying between them.

This chain links TRBV9 with TRBJ2-7; 13 positions match TRBD2. The CDR3 is 16 amino acids. The V gene end was trimmed by 4 bases and the J gene end by 2 bases; junction bases not matched to a gene: 6. Germline assignment: CDR1 SGDLS and CDR2 YYNGEE. The CDR3 here is CASSSTGTSGTYEQYF. CDR3 nucleotides: TGTGCCAGCAGCTCGACCGGGACTAGCGGGACCTACGAGCAGTACTTC. The full variable domain, in which reference TRBV9 and TRBJ2-7 provide the parts outside the CDR3, is DSGVTQTPKHLITATGQRVTLRCSPRSGDLSVYWYQQSLDQGLQFLIQYYNGEERAKGNILERFSAQQFPDLHSELNLSSLELGDSALYFCASSSTGTSGTYEQYFGPGTRLTVT.

There are a few counts of this clone. The V and J genes are TRBV4-2 and TRBJ1-5; D might be TRBD1 (5 bases). Trimming took 2 bases from V and 3 from J, leaving 11 bases between them. The CDR3 spans 15 residues. Germline V CDR1 and CDR2: LGHNA, YNFKEQ. The CDR3 reads CASSQPDSFNQPQHF. DNA for the CDR3: TGTGCCAGCAGCCAACCAGACAGCTTCAATCAGCCCCAGCATTTT.

The chain links TRBV4-1 to TRBJ2-5; maybe TRBD2 (6 bases). Trimming pared 3 bases from V and 2 bases from J, leaving 13 bases between. The V gene's germline CDR1 is MGHRA and CDR2 YSYEKL. CDR3 length equals 15 residues. CDR3 nucleotides: TGCGCCAGCAGCCAGCCCCTTGGGGGGCAAGAGACCCAGTACTTC. Its protein is CASSQPLGGQETQYF.

This chain uses TRBV7-8 with TRBJ2-7; perhaps TRBD1 as D (5 bases). This CDR3 contains 13 residues. Germline V gene sequence: CDR1 SGHVS, CDR2 FQNEAQ. The germline V and J ends were trimmed by 1 base and 2 bases, with 6 bases remaining between them. The CDR3 coding sequence is TGTGCCAGCAGCTTAGACAGGACCTACGAGCAGTACTTC. This translates into CASSLDRTYEQYF. The entire variable domain, with the rest obtained from reference TRBV7-8 and TRBJ2-7, is as follows: GAGVSQSPRYKVAKRGQDVALRCDPISGHVSLFWYQQALGQGPEFLTYFQNEAQLDKSGLPSDRFFAERPEGSVSTLKIQRTQQEDSAVYLCASSLDRTYEQYFGPGTRLTVT.

V usage is TRBV2 and J usage is TRBJ2-5, with 14 bases identical to TRBD2. The J call may not be correct, given that the DNA end is closer to TRBJ2-7. In germline, CDR1 is SNHLY, CDR2 FYNNEI. CDR3 length: 17 amino acids. This chain's CDR3 is CASLPGLAGVRSSEQYF. The CDR3 DNA is TGTGCCAGCCTTCCGGGACTAGCGGGAGTTCGGAGTTCCGAGCAGTACTTC.

The rearrangement links TRBV28 to TRBJ1-4; D is undetermined. V gave up 6 bases and J gave up 2 bases, with 4 bases separating them. Per the germline V gene, CDR1 is MDHEN and CDR2 is SYDVKM. CDR3 size: 12 residues. In nucleotides, the CDR3 is TGTGCCAGCAGGCGGACTAATGAAAAACTGTTTTTT. Amino acids: CASRRTNEKLFF.

This chain joins TRBV5-1 and TRBJ2-1, with 13 nucleotides matching TRBD2. V shed 4 bases and J 5 bases; nucleotides not matched to a gene: 6. CDR3 length: 16 amino acids. The germline gives CDR1 SGHRS, CDR2 YFSETQ. In DNA, the CDR3 is TGCGCCAGCAGCCCCGGGACTAGCGGGGCCCACAATGAGCAGTTCTTC. Translated: CASSPGTSGAHNEQFF.

The V and J genes are TRBV5-8 and TRBJ1-1; no reliable D call. The CDR3 is 14 residues long. Looked up from germline, CDR1 is SGHTS and CDR2 is YDEGEE. V was trimmed by 2 bases and J by 0 bases, leaving 8 bases between them. The DNA for the CDR3 is TGTGCCAGCAGCTTCAACAGTCTGAACACTGAAGCTTTCTTT. As protein: CASSFNSLNTEAFF.

This CDR3 is CASGGASGPTGELFF. The CDR3 nucleotides read TGTGCCAGCGGCGGGGCTAGCGGGCCCACCGGGGAGCTGTTTTTT. V and J are TRBV6-5 and TRBJ2-2, with 8 bases lining up with TRBD2. Unmatched junction bases numbered 9, after V lost 8 bases and J lost 4 bases. CDR1 is MNHEY and CDR2 is SVGAGI in the germline V gene. CDR3 length equals 15 residues.

The rearrangement uses TRBV7-9 and TRBJ2-2; 7 bases are shared with TRBD2. Germline CDR1 and CDR2: SEHNR and FQNEAQ (reference sequence). V gave up 5 bases and J gave up 4 bases; unmatched junction bases: 10. There are 16 residues in the CDR3. The CDR3 DNA sequence: TGTGCCAGCAGCCGGCGGGGGAGTCAAGTCACCGGGGAGCTGTTTTTT. Protein: CASSRRGSQVTGELFF.